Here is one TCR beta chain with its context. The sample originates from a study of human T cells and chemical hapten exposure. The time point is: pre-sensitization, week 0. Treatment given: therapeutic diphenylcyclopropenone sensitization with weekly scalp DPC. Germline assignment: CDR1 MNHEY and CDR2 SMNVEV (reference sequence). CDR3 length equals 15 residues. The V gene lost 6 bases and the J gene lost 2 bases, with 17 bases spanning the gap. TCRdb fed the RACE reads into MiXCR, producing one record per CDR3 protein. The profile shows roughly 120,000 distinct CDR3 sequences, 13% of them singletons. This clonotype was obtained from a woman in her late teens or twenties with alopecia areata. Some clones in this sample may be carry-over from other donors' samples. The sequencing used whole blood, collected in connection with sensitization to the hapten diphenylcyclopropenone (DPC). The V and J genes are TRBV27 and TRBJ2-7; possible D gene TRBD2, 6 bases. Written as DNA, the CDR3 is TGTGCCAGCAGGGCAAACCGGGACTCTCCCTACGAGCAGTACTTC. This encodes CASRANRDSPYEQYF.